These T cell receptor beta chains were read from a single sample in a study of PD-L1 blockade in urothelial cancer. Repertoires were generated with immunoSEQ multiplex PCR, while TCRdb's copy carries only in-frame clones and drops some. Altogether about 73,000 clones are present, roughly 89% being singletons, with the ten largest covering roughly 3.3%. The source material was PBMCs, sampled around atezolizumab (anti-PD-L1) treatment. The receptors were gathered from a man aged 55 to 69 with urothelial cancer. The CDR3 runs from the conserved cysteine through the conserved F or W. D genes are given only for firm matches. Clone size is given for some rows only: seen once, a few or many times, or a class if the clone is expanded.

CDR3 length: 14
D gene: TRBD1
J gene: TRBJ2-2
clone size: -
V gene: TRBV5-1
CDR3 DNA: TGCGCCAGCAGCACCGACAGGGGGGCCGGGGAGCTGTTTTTT
CDR3 protein: CASSTDRGAGELFF

CDR3 length: 13
D gene: -
J gene: TRBJ2-2
clone size: -
V gene: TRBV7-3
CDR3 DNA: TGTGCCAGCAGCTTATTAGACACGGGGGAGCTGTTTTTT
CDR3 protein: CASSLLDTGELFF

CDR3 length: 16
D gene: TRBD2
J gene: TRBJ2-1
clone size: -
V gene: TRBV5-1
CDR3 DNA: TGCGCCAGCAGCTGGAGGGGTGGCGGGAGGGGTGATGAGCAGTTCTTC
CDR3 protein: CASSWRGGGRGDEQFF

CDR3 length: 14
D gene: -
J gene: TRBJ2-2
clone size: -
V gene: TRBV10-3
CDR3 DNA: TGTGCCGCTCGGGTGACCAGGAACACCGGGGAGCTGTTTTTT
CDR3 protein: CAARVTRNTGELFF

CDR3 length: 12
D gene: -
J gene: TRBJ2-1
clone size: -
V gene: TRBV25-1
CDR3 DNA: TGTGCCAGCAGTGCAGACTACAATGAGCAGTTCTTC
CDR3 protein: CASSADYNEQFF

CDR3 length: 14
D gene: TRBD1
J gene: TRBJ2-7
clone size: few
V gene: TRBV30
CDR3 DNA: TGTGCCTCCTCCGGGACAGGGTTCTCCTACGAGCAGTACTTC
CDR3 protein: CASSGTGFSYEQYF

CDR3 length: 15
D gene: -
J gene: TRBJ1-1
clone size: -
V gene: TRBV30
CDR3 DNA: TGTGCCTGGAGTGTACAAACAGGCGTTCGGACTGAAGCTTTCTTT
CDR3 protein: CAWSVQTGVRTEAFF

CDR3 length: 16
D gene: -
J gene: TRBJ1-6
clone size: once
V gene: TRBV19
CDR3 DNA: TGTGCCAGTAGTATACCCCCACAGGGAAGAAATTCACCCCTCCACTTT
CDR3 protein: CASSIPPQGRNSPLHF

CDR3 length: 15
D gene: -
J gene: TRBJ1-6
clone size: -
V gene: TRBV15
CDR3 DNA: TGTGCCACCAGCAGAGAAGGGGCCCAAAATTCACCCCTCCACTTT
CDR3 protein: CATSREGAQNSPLHF

CDR3 length: 16
D gene: -
J gene: TRBJ2-5
clone size: -
V gene: TRBV15
CDR3 DNA: TGTGCCACCAGCAGAGATCGGCAGGGGATAGGAGAGACCCAGTACTTC
CDR3 protein: CATSRDRQGIGETQYF

CDR3 length: 13
D gene: -
J gene: TRBJ1-1
clone size: few
V gene: TRBV9
CDR3 DNA: TGTGCCAGCAGCGTACAGGGGCGAACTGAAGCTTTCTTT
CDR3 protein: CASSVQGRTEAFF

CDR3 length: 13
D gene: -
J gene: TRBJ1-1
clone size: -
V gene: TRBV6-6
CDR3 DNA: TGTGCCAGCAGTTACTCAGACAGACCTGAAGCTTTCTTT
CDR3 protein: CASSYSDRPEAFF

CDR3 length: 16
D gene: -
J gene: TRBJ2-5
clone size: once
V gene: TRBV4-1
CDR3 DNA: TGCGCCAGCAGAGGGGTTGGGCGGCAGGGGCAAGAGACCCAGTACTTC
CDR3 protein: CASRGVGRQGQETQYF

CDR3 length: 11
D gene: -
J gene: TRBJ1-2
clone size: -
V gene: TRBV28
CDR3 DNA: TGTGCCAGCAGTTTATGGAGCAGGTACACCTTC
CDR3 protein: CASSLWSRYTF

CDR3 length: 13
D gene: -
J gene: TRBJ2-1
clone size: -
V gene: TRBV6-1
CDR3 DNA: TGTGCCAGCAGTGAATTCGTCCAGGGAGAGCAGTTCTTC
CDR3 protein: CASSEFVQGEQFF

CDR3 length: 16
D gene: -
J gene: TRBJ2-3
clone size: -
V gene: TRBV9
CDR3 DNA: TGTGCCAGCAGCGACCGGACAGTCCCGAGCACAGATACGCAGTATTTT
CDR3 protein: CASSDRTVPSTDTQYF

CDR3 length: 16
D gene: TRBD2
J gene: TRBJ2-7
clone size: -
V gene: TRBV2
CDR3 DNA: TGTGCCAGCAGAGAGCCGGGGGGGACCACCGGTTACGAGCAGTACTTC
CDR3 protein: CASREPGGTTGYEQYF

CDR3 length: 16
D gene: -
J gene: TRBJ2-1
clone size: -
V gene: TRBV5-4
CDR3 DNA: TGTGCCACTAGCCCCAATGGGGTAAGCTCCTACAATGAGCAGTTCTTC
CDR3 protein: CATSPNGVSSYNEQFF

CDR3 length: 16
D gene: -
J gene: TRBJ2-2
clone size: -
V gene: TRBV6-1
CDR3 DNA: TGTGCCAGCAGTGAGAGGGTACTAACCAACACCGGGGAGCTGTTTTTT
CDR3 protein: CASSERVLTNTGELFF

CDR3 length: 14
D gene: TRBD1
J gene: TRBJ2-2
clone size: -
V gene: TRBV6-5
CDR3 DNA: TGTGCCAGCAGTCCCGACAGGGGCTCCGGGGAGCTGTTTTTT
CDR3 protein: CASSPDRGSGELFF